The sequence of this T cell receptor beta chain was determined in a study of T cell responses to AZD1222 COVID-19 vaccine. V gave up 5 bases and J gave up 3 bases, with 11 bases separating them. Germline V gene lookup returns CDR1 MNHEY and CDR2 SVGEGT. This CDR3 contains 13 residues. Comments on this clone: Its specificity is not known.

Sequencing used immunoSEQ multiplex PCR; TCRdb keeps in-frame clones, though not all of them. The sample lists roughly 100,000 clones; 91% were seen once. Study results and caveats: Among spike-specific TCRs, nearly half reportedly target unmutated variant regions. It should be noted that donors were predominantly white British and more often female, and clonal diversity was possibly underestimated. Spike-specific TCR breadth and depth grew following two AZD1222 doses.

V usage is TRBV6-2 or TRBV6-3 and J usage is TRBJ2-7; D gene unclear. This TCR derives from an adult in good health. The sample was peripheral blood, taken on day 0 of AZD1222 vaccination. CDR3 residues: CASSKQNFYEQYF. In DNA form, the CDR3 reads TGTGCCAGCAGTAAGCAGAATTTCTACGAGCAGTACTTC.